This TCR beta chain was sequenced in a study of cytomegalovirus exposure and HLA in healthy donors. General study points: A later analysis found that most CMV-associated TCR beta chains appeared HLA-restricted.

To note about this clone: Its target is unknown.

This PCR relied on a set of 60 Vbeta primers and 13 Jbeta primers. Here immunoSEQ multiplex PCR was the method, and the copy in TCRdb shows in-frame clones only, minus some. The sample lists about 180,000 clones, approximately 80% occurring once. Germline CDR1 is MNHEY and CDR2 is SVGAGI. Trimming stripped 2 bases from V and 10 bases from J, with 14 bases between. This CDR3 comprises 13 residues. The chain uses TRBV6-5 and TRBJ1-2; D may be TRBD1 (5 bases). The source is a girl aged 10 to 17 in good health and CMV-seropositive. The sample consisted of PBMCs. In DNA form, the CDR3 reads TGTGCCAGCAGTTACGACAGAGTGATGGACTACACCTTC. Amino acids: CASSYDRVMDYTF.